These 8 T cell receptor beta chains originate from one sample sequenced in a study of shared clonotypes between healthy human individuals. The method was immunoSEQ multiplex PCR; TCRdb's version includes in-frame clones alone and lacks a portion of them. In the table there are millions of clones, about 95% of which are singletons. Sequenced input: naive CD4+ T cells sorted from blood. Documented subset: CD45RA+ positively selected. These TCRs come from a man between 18 and 29 years old in good health.

This rearrangement joins TRBV7-6 to TRBJ2-7, with 7 nucleotides matching TRBD1. Germline V CDR1 and CDR2: SGHVS, FNYEAQ. The CDR3 is 17 amino acids. J was trimmed by 2 bases and V by 5 bases; bases with no gene match: 15. CDR3 bases: TGTGCCAGCAGCCCCAATCGAGGGACAGCGATTCCCTACGAGCAGTACTTC. Amino acid sequence: CASSPNRGTAIPYEQYF.

J is TRBJ1-3 and V is TRBV5-1, with 7 positions matching TRBD1. Germline loops: CDR1 SGHRS, CDR2 YFSETQ. The CDR3 sequence is 16 residues long. Trimming at V came to 0 bases and at J to 3 bases, leaving 6 bases not matched to a gene. CDR3 bases: TGCGCCAGCAGCTTGGCCGGGACAGCTAATGGAAACACCATATATTTT. Translation: CASSLAGTANGNTIYF.

V is TRBV25-1 and J is TRBJ1-4; 11 positions agree with TRBD1. V lost 3 bases and J lost 8; bases outside the gene matches: 8. This CDR3 spans 16 amino acids. Per germline, CDR1 MGHDK and CDR2 SYGVNS. This chain's CDR3 is CASSDFPGQGGEKLFF. The CDR3 nucleotides read TGTGCCAGCAGTGATTTTCCGGGACAGGGGGGCGAAAAACTGTTTTTT. Full variable domain (remainder filled in from reference TRBV25-1 and TRBJ1-4): EADIYQTPRYLVIGTGKKITLECSQTMGHDKMYWYQQDPGMELHLIHYSYGVNSTEKGDLSSESTVSRIRTEHFPLTLESARPSHTSQYLCASSDFPGQGGEKLFFGSGTQLSVL.

The chain links TRBV6-5 to TRBJ1-2, with D perhaps TRBD1 (5 bases). Germline loops: CDR1 MNHEY, CDR2 SVGAGI. The germline V and J ends were trimmed by 3 bases and 8 bases, with 13 bases remaining between them. The CDR3 has 13 residues. The CDR3 DNA reads as TGTGCCAGCAGTTATCTCCCAGGGCAAGGCTACACCTTC. Protein sequence: CASSYLPGQGYTF.

The rearrangement uses TRBV10-3 and TRBJ2-1; 7 nucleotides line up with TRBD1. The germline gives CDR1 ENHRY, CDR2 SYGVKD. With V trimmed by 3 bases and J by 7 bases, 6 bases remained unmatched. This CDR3 contains 14 residues. The CDR3 DNA is TGTGCCATCAGTGAAAGACAGGGTAAGAATGAGCAGTTCTTC. Translated: CAISERQGKNEQFF.

Notes on this clone: Other nucleotide sequences from this sample produce the same CDR3. The chain is built from TRBV5-6 and TRBJ2-1; 11 nucleotides align to TRBD2. The germline V gene encodes CDR1 SGHDT and CDR2 YYEEEE. The CDR3 is 15 amino acids. The V segment lost 4 bases and the J segment 6 bases; nucleotides outside the gene matches: 6. The CDR3: CASSALAGAGNEQFF. In DNA form, the CDR3 reads TGTGCCAGCAGCGCACTAGCGGGGGCAGGCAATGAGCAGTTCTTC.

V usage is TRBV5-1 and J usage is TRBJ1-6; maybe TRBD1 (6 bases). The CDR3 has 18 residues. In germline, CDR1 is SGHRS, CDR2 YFSETQ. Trimming took 4 bases from V and 6 from J, leaving 23 bases between them. The chain's CDR3 is CASSPYTTGDTINSPLHF. The CDR3 DNA follows: TGCGCCAGCAGCCCATATACGACAGGCGATACCATTAATTCACCCCTCCACTTT.

This sequence joins TRBV6-6 and TRBJ1-1; D is unresolved. The CDR3 is 12 residues long. Trimming removed 4 bases at V and 4 bases at J, with 7 bases between. Looked up from germline, CDR1 is MNHNY and CDR2 is SVGAGI (reference sequence). The CDR3 nucleotides read TGTGCCAGCAGTTTTATAGGCACTGAAGCTTTCTTT. Translation gives CASSFIGTEAFF.